The 30 T cell receptor beta chains presented below share a single source sample, sequenced in a study of identical twins. TCRdb passed the 5' RACE reads through MiXCR, listing each CDR3 protein once. Of 400,000 to 600,000 distinct CDR3 sequences in the sample, approximately 20% were seen once. These data were also reused for a study on yellow fever vaccine responses in identical twins.

The sample taken for sequencing was CD4+ T cells sorted from blood. The receptors shown here come from a woman aged 18 to 35 in good health.

The J gene is TRBJ2-3, the V gene TRBV5-1; 8 bases align to TRBD2. With V trimmed by 4 bases and J by 6 bases, 7 bases remained unmatched. The germline gives CDR1 SGHRS, CDR2 YFSETQ. The CDR3 totals 14 residues. The CDR3 protein is CASSGGLVYDTQYF. Written as DNA, the CDR3 is TGCGCCAGCAGCGGGGGACTAGTCTACGATACGCAGTATTTT.

This clonotype was seen a handful of times. The CDR3 sequence: CASSSPNGNTQYF. Here the CDR3 DNA reads TGTGCCAGCAGCTCCCCGAATGGAAATACGCAGTATTTT. V is TRBV7-9 and J is TRBJ2-3; D ambiguous. Between the trimmed V and J ends, which lost 4 bases and 7 bases, there was a span of 12 bases. Germline V gene data show CDR1 as SEHNR and CDR2 as FQNEAQ (reference sequence). The CDR3 is made up of 13 amino acids.

This clonotype was seen a handful of times. The chain links TRBV3-1 to TRBJ2-5, with a tentative D call TRBD2 (6 bases). This CDR3 region has 12 residues. CDR1 is LGHDT, CDR2 YNNKEL, per germline (reference sequence). With 7 bases removed from V and 5 bases from J, the gap between germline ends came to 11 bases. The chain's CDR3 is CASIAVGETQYF. CDR3 DNA sequence: TGTGCCAGCATAGCGGTTGGGGAGACCCAGTACTTC.

V is TRBV18 and J is TRBJ1-6; possible D gene TRBD1, 5 bases. The CDR3 consists of 14 residues. CDR1 and CDR2 from the germline V gene are KGHSH and LQKENI. The ends were cut back, 5 bases at V and 12 bases at J, with 17 bases in the middle. The CDR3 nucleotides are TGTGCCAGCTCAGAGACGTCGGGGCTCGGACCCCTCCACTTT. Residues: CASSETSGLGPLHF.

The gene calls are TRBV19 and TRBJ2-6; TRBD1 agrees at 10 bases. Trimming cost V 5 bases and J 2 bases; bases outside gene matches: 6. Germline lookup yields CDR1 LNHDA and CDR2 SQIVND (reference sequence). The CDR3 runs 17 residues. The CDR3 nucleotides are TGTGCCAGTAGTCCCGGGACAGGGGACGCTGGGGCCAACGTCCTGACTTTC. Translated: CASSPGTGDAGANVLTF. The full variable domain, its missing parts supplied by reference TRBV19 and TRBJ2-6, is DGGITQSPKYLFRKEGQNVTLSCEQNLNHDAMYWYRQDPGQGLRLIYYSQIVNDFQKGDIAEGYSVSREKKESFPLTVTSAQKNPTAFYLCASSPGTGDAGANVLTFGAGSRLTVL.

This clonotype showed up just a few times. This chain connects TRBV7-9 to TRBJ2-3; perhaps D is TRBD1 or TRBD2 (6 bases each). The CDR3 is 16 amino acids. Germline assignment: CDR1 SEHNR and CDR2 FQNEAQ (reference sequence). V lost 5 bases and J 2 bases, leaving 17 bases between the germline ends. The CDR3 DNA is TGTGCCAGCAGCCCACCAGGGGACTTATACACAGATACGCAGTATTTT. This codes for CASSPPGDLYTDTQYF. The whole variable domain, remainder taken from reference TRBV7-9 and TRBJ2-3, is DTGVSQNPRHKITKRGQNVTFRCDPISEHNRLYWYRQTLGQGPEFLTYFQNEAQLEKSRLLSDRFSAERPKGSFSTLEIQRTEQGDSAMYLCASSPPGDLYTDTQYFGPGTRLTVL.

There are a few counts of this clonotype. This chain connects TRBV5-1 to TRBJ1-4, with a tentative D call TRBD1 (6 bases). Deletions cut 3 bases from V and 5 bases from J, with 8 bases between. This CDR3 is built from 13 residues. Germline CDR1 SGHRS, CDR2 YFSETQ. The CDR3 DNA reads as TGCGCCAGCAGCTCGACAGGAAATGAAAAACTGTTTTTT. This sequence encodes CASSSTGNEKLFF.

The rearrangement joins TRBV9 to TRBJ1-1; no reliable D call. Germline CDR1 is SGDLS and CDR2 is YYNGEE. V was cut by 0 bases and J by 1 base, with 10 bases left in between. This CDR3 region has 15 residues. The CDR3 protein is CASSVGYSPNTEAFF. CDR3 bases: TGTGCCAGCAGCGTAGGTTACAGCCCGAACACTGAAGCTTTCTTT.

V gene TRBV5-1 combines with J gene TRBJ2-5; maybe TRBD1 (6 bases). V dropped 6 bases and J dropped 4 bases, with 7 bases sitting between them. Per the germline V gene, CDR1 is SGHRS and CDR2 is YFSETQ. There are 11 residues in the CDR3. As DNA, the CDR3 is TGCGCCAGCACAGGGGTAGAGACCCAGTACTTC. It yields the protein CASTGVETQYF.

The chain has TRBV5-1 and TRBJ1-3; D possibly corresponds to TRBD1 (6 bases). Trimming left V 0 bases short and J 3 bases short, with 13 bases between. Germline CDR1 is SGHRS and CDR2 is YFSETQ. This CDR3 region has 16 residues. Here the CDR3 DNA reads TGCGCCAGCAGCTTGGTACAGGGAGTCTTTGGAAACACCATATATTTT. Its protein product is CASSLVQGVFGNTIYF.

V gene TRBV5-1 combines with J gene TRBJ2-7, with a possible D match to TRBD1 (6 bases). CDR3 length equals 14 residues. The germline V gene has CDR1 SGHRS and CDR2 YFSETQ. V gave up 6 bases and J gave up 1 base, with 14 bases separating them. CDR3 sequence (DNA): TGCGCCAGCACCCAGGGGCCCCAGTCCTACGAGCAGTACTTC. This encodes CASTQGPQSYEQYF.

This chain's CDR3 is CASWTSGASNNEQFF. CDR3 sequence (DNA): TGTGCCAGCTGGACTAGCGGGGCGTCGAACAATGAGCAGTTCTTC. The J gene is TRBJ2-1, the V gene TRBV6-1; 12 bases are a match to TRBD2. J was trimmed by 5 bases and V by 8 bases; bases with no gene match: 7. The CDR3 sequence is 15 residues long. Germline assignment: CDR1 MNHNS and CDR2 SASEGT.

Only a few counts were recorded for this clonotype. V gene TRBV12-3 or TRBV12-4 combines with J gene TRBJ2-2; maybe TRBD1 (5 bases). Trimming left V 3 bases short and J 4 bases short, with 12 bases between. This CDR3 contains 15 residues. Here the CDR3 DNA reads TGTGCCAGCAGTTTGGGTGCAGGGATCACCGGGGAGCTGTTTTTT. Its translation: CASSLGAGITGELFF.

The V and J genes are TRBV29-1 and TRBJ2-3; the D gene is possibly TRBD2 (7 bases). Germline assignment: CDR1 SQVTM and CDR2 ANQGSEA. The V gene lost 5 bases and the J gene lost 0 bases, with 18 bases spanning the gap. The CDR3 extends over 16 amino acids. CDR3 amino acids: CSVRGGSSPSTDTQYF. The CDR3 nucleotides read TGCAGCGTTAGGGGGGGCTCTAGCCCCAGCACAGATACGCAGTATTTT.

The J gene is TRBJ2-7, the V gene TRBV28, with 8 bases that match TRBD1. Germline values: CDR1 MDHEN, CDR2 SYDVKM. This CDR3 has 12 amino acids. With 6 bases clipped from V and 9 bases from J, the junction kept 7 bases outside the gene matches. CDR3 sequence (DNA): TGTGCCAGCAGCCCCGACAGGGGCGGGCAGTACGTC. Protein sequence: CASSPDRGGQYV.

This chain's CDR3 is CASSARGPQETQYF. CDR3 DNA: TGTGCCAGCAGCGCCCGGGGCCCACAAGAGACCCAGTACTTC. V gene TRBV7-8 combines with J gene TRBJ2-5; D may correspond to TRBD1 or TRBD2 (5 bases each). Germline-derived CDR1 and CDR2 are SGHVS and FQNEAQ. The CDR3 covers 14 residues. Trimming pared 5 bases from V and 2 bases from J, leaving 12 bases between.

In this sample, this clonotype turned up a few times. The gene calls are TRBV12-3 or TRBV12-4 and TRBJ2-7; D may match TRBD1 or TRBD2 (6 bases each). The CDR3 extends over 12 amino acids. The V gene lost 5 bases and the J gene lost 9 bases, with 14 bases spanning the gap. The CDR3 DNA sequence: TGTGCCAGCAGTGAGGGGGGCCGCCGGCAGTACTTC. Protein: CASSEGGRRQYF.

This chain joins TRBV4-1 and TRBJ2-3; a possible D gene is TRBD2 (5 bases). The CDR3 has 14 residues. Trimming pared 2 bases from V and 4 bases from J, leaving 10 bases between. The germline CDR1 and CDR2 sequences are MGHRA and YSYEKL. The chain's CDR3 is CASSQPTRSDTQYF. The CDR3 nucleotides read TGCGCCAGCAGCCAACCCACTAGATCAGATACGCAGTATTTT.

This sequence joins TRBV11-1 and TRBJ2-5, with 16 positions matching TRBD2. Trimming cost V 0 bases and J 0 bases; bases outside gene matches: 13. Germline CDR1 and CDR2: SGHAT and FQDESV (reference sequence). CDR3 length equals 22 residues. CDR3 protein: CASSLAEYFGTSGRDNQETQYF. The CDR3 nucleotides read TGTGCCAGCAGCTTAGCAGAATACTTCGGGACTAGCGGGAGGGATAACCAAGAGACCCAGTACTTC.

This clonotype has a handful of counts. The chain recombines TRBV28 with TRBJ1-1; D is unclear. The germline gives CDR1 MDHEN, CDR2 SYDVKM. V was cut by 6 bases and J by 2 bases, with 10 bases left in between. The CDR3 spans 13 residues. The CDR3 DNA reads TGTGCCAGCAGAGTTCCTGGAAACACTGAAGCTTTCTTT. This codes for CASRVPGNTEAFF.

In this sample, this clonotype turned up a few times. The chain has TRBV20-1 and TRBJ2-3; D possibly corresponds to TRBD1 (6 bases). Germline CDR1 is DFQATT and CDR2 is SNEGSKA (reference sequence). Trimming stripped 6 bases from V and 0 bases from J, with 13 bases between. There are 14 residues in the CDR3. The CDR3 reads CSALDSSSTDTQYF. The DNA of the CDR3 is TGCAGTGCATTGGACAGTTCTAGCACAGATACGCAGTATTTT.

This clonotype was observed a few times. The gene calls are TRBV5-1 and TRBJ1-1; the D gene is possibly TRBD1 (5 bases). V gave up 2 bases and J gave up 4 bases, with 15 bases separating them. From germline, CDR1 is SGHRS and CDR2 YFSETQ. There are 15 residues in the CDR3. In nucleotides, the CDR3 is TGCGCCAGCAGCTTCGTGGAGGGGAGTGGCACTGAAGCTTTCTTT. It is translated as CASSFVEGSGTEAFF.

This clonotype was detected only a few times. The chain joins TRBV2 to TRBJ2-2; 8 bases map to TRBD1. The trim removed 5 bases at V and 2 bases at J, leaving 7 bases unmatched. Germline CDR1 and CDR2: SNHLY and FYNNEI. The length of the CDR3 is 16 residues. DNA of the CDR3: TGTGCCAGCAGTTCACAGGGGGAATATAACACCGGGGAGCTGTTTTTT. It encodes CASSSQGEYNTGELFF.

The CDR3 here is CATSKRQSRESEGTEAFF. CDR3 DNA: TGTGCCACCAGCAAGAGACAGAGTAGGGAATCCGAGGGCACTGAAGCTTTCTTT. This chain links TRBV15 with TRBJ1-1, with D perhaps TRBD1 (5 bases). The CDR3 is 18 amino acids. CDR1 LNHNV and CDR2 YYDKDF come from the germline V gene (reference sequence). Trimming left V 4 bases short and J 4 bases short, with 25 bases between.

The chain's CDR3 is CASRLSRAQGTDTQYF. The CDR3 DNA follows: TGTGCCAGCAGACTATCCAGGGCGCAGGGCACAGATACGCAGTATTTT. The chain carries TRBV6-1 and TRBJ2-3; TRBD1 is a possible D gene (5 bases). This CDR3 comprises 16 residues. The V gene lost 6 bases and the J gene lost 1 base, with 17 bases spanning the gap. Germline CDR1 MNHNS, CDR2 SASEGT.

There are a few counts of this clonotype. CDR3 amino acids: CATRADTQYF. The CDR3 DNA sequence: TGTGCCACGAGGGCAGATACGCAGTATTTT. This rearrangement joins TRBV10-3 to TRBJ2-3; D is possibly TRBD2 (5 bases). With 10 bases removed from V and 4 bases from J, the gap between germline ends came to 6 bases. The CDR3 is made up of 10 amino acids. The germline gives CDR1 ENHRY, CDR2 SYGVKD.

The rearrangement joins TRBV5-1 to TRBJ1-2; 11 nucleotides match TRBD1. The J segment lost 8 bases and the V segment lost 3 bases, leaving 3 bases of the junction unmatched. CDR3 length: 13 amino acids. The V gene's germline CDR1 is SGHRS and CDR2 YFSETQ. The CDR3 is CASSWDRGEGYTF. CDR3 DNA sequence: TGCGCCAGCAGCTGGGACAGGGGGGAAGGCTACACCTTC. Full variable domain (outside the CDR3, taken from reference TRBV5-1 and TRBJ1-2): KAGVTQTPRYLIKTRGQQVTLSCSPISGHRSVSWYQQTPGQGLQFLFEYFSETQRNKGNFPGRFSGRQFSNSRSEMNVSTLELGDSALYLCASSWDRGEGYTFGSGTRLTVV.

This clonotype was picked up a small number of times. J is TRBJ1-1 and V is TRBV7-8; a weak D match, TRBD1 (6 bases). V lost 5 bases and J lost 1, with 14 bases in between. CDR1 is SGHVS and CDR2 is FQNEAQ in the germline V gene. This CDR3 has 15 amino acids. This CDR3 reads CASSTNRVGNTEAFF. In DNA form, the CDR3 reads TGTGCCAGCAGCACCAACAGGGTTGGGAACACTGAAGCTTTCTTT.

CDR3 residues: CATMTESTDTQYF. CDR3 sequence (DNA): TGTGCCACCATGACAGAGAGCACAGATACGCAGTATTTT. This chain links TRBV24-1 with TRBJ2-3; D perhaps matches TRBD1 (5 bases). V was clipped by 8 bases and J by 0 bases, with 8 bases between them. The CDR3 loop spans 13 amino acids. Germline V gives CDR1 KGHDR, CDR2 SFDVKD.

The V call is TRBV5-1, the J call TRBJ2-5; D is uncertain. This CDR3 spans 13 amino acids. From germline, CDR1 is SGHRS and CDR2 YFSETQ. Trimming cost V 1 base and J 4 bases, with 8 bases left between them. The CDR3 loop reads CASSLRPGETQYF. DNA for the CDR3: TGCGCCAGCAGCTTGAGACCCGGAGAGACCCAGTACTTC.